These T cell receptor beta chains were read from a single sample in a study of cytomegalovirus exposure and HLA in healthy donors. Profiling relied on immunoSEQ multiplex PCR, and the TCRdb table lists in-frame clones only, not all of them. This table holds some 180,000 clones, about 82% found once. Material for sequencing was PBMCs. The receptors shown here come from a man between 18 and 35 years old in good health and CMV-seronegative. Both conserved end residues are trimmed from each CDR3.

J gene | V gene | CDR3 protein
TRBJ1-2 | TRBV6-5 | ASSQQVDRNYGYT
TRBJ1-2 | TRBV5-1 | ASSTGQANYGYT
TRBJ2-3 | TRBV5-1 | ASSLSADTQY
TRBJ2-7 | TRBV9 | ASSPRQLSYEQY
TRBJ2-1 | TRBV6-4 | ASSREDSLTNEQF
TRBJ2-2 | TRBV7-3 | ASSSTGSPGELF
TRBJ2-1 | TRBV27 | ASSPRLEGEQF
TRBJ2-1 | TRBV27 | ASGLGFEQF
TRBJ1-6 | TRBV5-6 | ASVGQEGSPLH
TRBJ2-2 | TRBV28 | ASSPRGTGEAGELF
TRBJ1-1 | TRBV12-5 | ASGSGQGRPEAF
TRBJ2-6 | TRBV5-1 | ASSVDRVSGANVLT
TRBJ2-3 | TRBV5-1 | ASSLVAGGESSTDTQY
TRBJ1-1 | TRBV7-3 | ASSPIGETEAF
TRBJ2-5 | TRBV28 | ASSFSGRAGTQY
TRBJ2-1 | TRBV11-3 | ASSLGSLNEQF
TRBJ2-3 | TRBV7-8 | ASSPSRLPVDTQY
TRBJ1-1 | TRBV7-9 | ASSFSGTGGTEAF
TRBJ2-3 | TRBV28 | ASSPGDRGTDTQY
TRBJ2-3 | TRBV9 | ASSERGGTDTQY
TRBJ2-3 | TRBV7-9 | ASRGRGTYTDTQY
TRBJ1-3 | TRBV6-1 | ASTPTEYTIY
TRBJ2-1 | TRBV5-4 | ASSLAASSYNEQF
TRBJ1-4 | TRBV5-1 | ASSPRTGGVEKLF
TRBJ2-5 | TRBV10-3 | AISEPGGQETQY
TRBJ2-3 | TRBV10-3 | AVRGGREAADTQY
TRBJ1-2 | TRBV27 | ASSLRGAIGYT
TRBJ2-1 | TRBV28 | ASSTGGRRFVEQF
TRBJ2-2 | TRBV14 | ASSRLNTGELF
TRBJ2-7 | TRBV30 | AWSGTGLGEQY
TRBJ2-5 | TRBV5-1 | ASSLASAEETQY
TRBJ1-2 | TRBV6-5 | ASSYYQAPVYGYT
TRBJ1-6 | TRBV7-6 | ASRPTQGLLH
NA | TRBV29-1 | SVKTASYEQY
TRBJ1-2 | TRBV7-9 | ASAGGGHGYT
TRBJ1-6 | TRBV5-6 | ASSLARGGDSPLH
TRBJ1-3 | TRBV5-1 | ASSLNGDRSSGNTIY
TRBJ2-7 | TRBV27 | ASPTTGPVNEQY
TRBJ1-6 | TRBV28 | ASSLGQGAGGPLH
TRBJ2-7 | TRBV6-1 | ASKGASGSGEQY
TRBJ1-3 | TRBV6-5 | ASSSTGNSGNTIY
TRBJ1-2 | TRBV6-6 | ASSISDWGGYT
TRBJ2-6 | TRBV7-3 | ASSLSSGRGSGANVLT
TRBJ2-7 | TRBV5-4 | ASSSLGGLHEQY
TRBJ2-7 | TRBV2 | ASIQPGQGLYEQY